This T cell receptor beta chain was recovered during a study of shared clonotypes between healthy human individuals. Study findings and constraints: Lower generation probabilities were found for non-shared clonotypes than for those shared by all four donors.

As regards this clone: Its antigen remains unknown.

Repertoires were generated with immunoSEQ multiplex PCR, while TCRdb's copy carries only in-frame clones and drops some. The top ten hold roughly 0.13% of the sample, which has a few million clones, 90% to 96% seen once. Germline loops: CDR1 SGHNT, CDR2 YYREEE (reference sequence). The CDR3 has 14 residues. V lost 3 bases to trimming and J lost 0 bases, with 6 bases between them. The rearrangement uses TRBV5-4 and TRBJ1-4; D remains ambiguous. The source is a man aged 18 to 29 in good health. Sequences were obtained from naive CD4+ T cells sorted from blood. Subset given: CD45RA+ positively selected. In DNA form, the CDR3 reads TGTGCCAGCAGCTCCCCTGCAACTAATGAAAAACTGTTTTTT. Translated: CASSSPATNEKLFF. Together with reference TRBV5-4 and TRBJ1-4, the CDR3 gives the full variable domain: ETGVTQSPTHLIKTRGQQVTLRCSSQSGHNTVSWYQQALGQGPQFIFQYYREEENGRGNFPPRFSGLQFPNYSSELNVNALELDDSALYLCASSSPATNEKLFFGSGTQLSVL.